Listed here is a single T cell receptor (beta chain). The PCR was carried out with 60 Vbeta primers and 13 Jbeta primers. The protocol was immunoSEQ multiplex PCR, while the TCRdb copy is restricted to in-frame clones and leaves out a portion. The sample has tens of thousands of clones. The record originates from a study of cytomegalovirus exposure and HLA in healthy donors. This CDR3 comprises 16 residues. With 4 bases removed from V and 7 bases from J, the gap between germline ends came to 19 bases. Germline loops: CDR1 LNHDA, CDR2 SQIVND (reference sequence). The chain employs TRBV19 and TRBJ1-4, with D possibly TRBD1 on 5 matching bases. Input material: PBMCs. This clonotype was obtained from a man in his fifties in good health and CMV-seropositive. The DNA for the CDR3 is TGTGCCAGTAGTACCTACCCCGGAGGGGAGTCTGAAAAACTGTTTTTT. It specifies CASSTYPGGESEKLFF.